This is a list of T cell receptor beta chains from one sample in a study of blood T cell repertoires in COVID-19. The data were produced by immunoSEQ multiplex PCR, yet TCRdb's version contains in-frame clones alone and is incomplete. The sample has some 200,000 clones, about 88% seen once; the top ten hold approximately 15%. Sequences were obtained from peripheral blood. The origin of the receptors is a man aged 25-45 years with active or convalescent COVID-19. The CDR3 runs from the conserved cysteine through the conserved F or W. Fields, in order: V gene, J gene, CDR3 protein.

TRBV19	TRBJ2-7	CASSMVETAHAYEQYF
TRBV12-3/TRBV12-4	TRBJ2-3	CASSLIEVDTQYF
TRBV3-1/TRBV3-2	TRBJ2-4	CASSQGAGVGNIQYF
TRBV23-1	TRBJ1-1	CASSLRGETALAFF
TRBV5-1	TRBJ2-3	CASSLLADNTDTQYF
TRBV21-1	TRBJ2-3	CASIKEEGAGTDTQYF
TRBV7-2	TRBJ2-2	CASRSSGGNTGELFF
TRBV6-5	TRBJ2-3	CASRKTGYSTDTQYF
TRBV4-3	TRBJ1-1	CASSTGLNTEAFF
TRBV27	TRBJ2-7	CASTGTATGEQYF
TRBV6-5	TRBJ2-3	CASSTGSYTDTQYF
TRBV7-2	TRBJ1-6	CASRDRGDSYNSPLHF
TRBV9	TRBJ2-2	CASSVEEGLLFF
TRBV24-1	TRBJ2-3	CATGGVTDTQYF
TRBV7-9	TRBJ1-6	CASSLGMSNSPLHF
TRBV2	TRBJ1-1	CASSNLGGLGMNTEAFF
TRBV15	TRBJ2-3	CATSRLAGGTDTQYF
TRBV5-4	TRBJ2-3	CASSPGLADLTDTQYF
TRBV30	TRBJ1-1	CAWSAGTGGMNTEAFF
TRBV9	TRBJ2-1	CASSVRLGNEQFF
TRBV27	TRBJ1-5	CASSLLTDSNQPQHF
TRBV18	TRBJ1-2	CASSPPTGFGYTF
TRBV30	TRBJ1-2	CAWSAGQGNYGYTF
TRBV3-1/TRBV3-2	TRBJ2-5	CASSPRTGKETQYF
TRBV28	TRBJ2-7	CASSSFSGGNYEQYF
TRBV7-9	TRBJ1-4	CASSQTEVVEKLFF
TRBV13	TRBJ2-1	CASSLDRGGGQFF
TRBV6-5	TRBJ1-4	CASSYLGQVNEKLFF
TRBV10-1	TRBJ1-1	CASSVAGNTEAFF
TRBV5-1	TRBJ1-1	CASSTDRGLRDTEAFF
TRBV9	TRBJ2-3	CASSVEASGGTDTQYF
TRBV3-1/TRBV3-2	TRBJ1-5	CASSLTGQPQHF
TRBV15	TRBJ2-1	CATSRDLGQGAANEQFF
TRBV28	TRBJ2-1	CASSLLAGGPNEQFF
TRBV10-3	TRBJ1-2	CAISESDRSYGYTF
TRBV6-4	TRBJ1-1	CASSDGTGGGSEAFF
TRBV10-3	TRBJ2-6	CAISDGQAPSGANVLTF
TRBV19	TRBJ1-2	CASAPGVAYGYTF
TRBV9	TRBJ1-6	CASSVAPSSYNSPLHF
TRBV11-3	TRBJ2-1	CASSLAGDYNEQFF
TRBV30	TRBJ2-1	CAWSLGGEYNEQFF
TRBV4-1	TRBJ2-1	CASSQGPLAVSSYNEQFF
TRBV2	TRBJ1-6	CASSERAGANSPLHF
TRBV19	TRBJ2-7	CASSIQGGEQYF
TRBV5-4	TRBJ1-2	CASINGGGGYGYTF
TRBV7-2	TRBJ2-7	CASSPLAVAYEQYF
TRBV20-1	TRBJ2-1	CSASNAEVPVTYNEQFF
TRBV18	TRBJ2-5	CASSPGEERPYF